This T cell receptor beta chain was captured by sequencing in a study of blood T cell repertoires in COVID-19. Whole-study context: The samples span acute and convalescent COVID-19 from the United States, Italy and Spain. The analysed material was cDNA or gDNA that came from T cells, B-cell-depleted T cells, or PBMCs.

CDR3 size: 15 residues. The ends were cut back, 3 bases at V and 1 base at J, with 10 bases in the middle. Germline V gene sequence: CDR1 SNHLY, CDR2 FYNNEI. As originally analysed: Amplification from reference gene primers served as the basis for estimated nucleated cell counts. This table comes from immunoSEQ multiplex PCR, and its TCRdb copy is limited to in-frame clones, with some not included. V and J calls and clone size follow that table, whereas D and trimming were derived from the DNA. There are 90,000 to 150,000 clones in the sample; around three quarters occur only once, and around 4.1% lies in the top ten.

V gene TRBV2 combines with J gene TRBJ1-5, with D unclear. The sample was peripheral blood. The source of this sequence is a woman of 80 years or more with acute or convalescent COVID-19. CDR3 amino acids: CASSERRPSNQPQHF. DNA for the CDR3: TGTGCCAGCAGTGAGCGCAGGCCGAGCAATCAGCCCCAGCATTTT.